Included here is one TCR beta chain sequence, with context. Its antigen is as yet unknown. This sample is drawn from a study of CD8 T cells in ankylosing spondylitis. Study-level points and caveats: Ankylosing spondylitis blood appeared to be characterized by a TCR beta motif of 8 or 9 highly homologous variants.

TCRdb passed the 5' RACE reads through MiXCR, listing each CDR3 protein once. Among around 390,000 distinct CDR3 sequences listed, around 22% were seen once. The sequence was obtained from a male donor with ankylosing spondylitis. The sequencing input was blood, either unsorted or a sorted T cell fraction (not recorded which).

Written as DNA, the CDR3 is TGTGCCAGCAGTCACGACAGGGGGCCGGTCTATGGCTACACCTTC. Its protein product is CASSHDRGPVYGYTF. The rearrangement uses TRBV28 and TRBJ1-2, with TRBD1 matching 10 bases. V gave up 5 bases and J gave up 4 bases; unmatched junction bases: 7. Germline V gene sequence: CDR1 MDHEN, CDR2 SYDVKM. There are 15 residues in the CDR3.